A single sample gave rise to the 20 T cell receptor beta chains below, sequenced in a study of blood T cell repertoires in COVID-19. The table came from immunoSEQ multiplex PCR; TCRdb's copy has only in-frame clones and leaves some out. The sample holds 70,000 to 100,000 clones; just over 85% are singletons and the top ten take 45%. Input material: peripheral blood. The source of these receptors is a human donor in a cohort sampled during active COVID-19.

The rearrangement links TRBV5-1 to TRBJ1-6, with 11 bases matching TRBD1. The trim removed 2 bases at V and 9 bases at J, leaving 1 base unmatched. Germline-derived CDR1 and CDR2 are SGHRS and YFSETQ. The CDR3 totals 14 residues. CDR3 sequence (DNA): TGCGCCAGCAGCTTAGGGACAGGGGGTTCACCCCTCCACTTT. Protein: CASSLGTGGSPLHF.

CDR3 nucleotides: TGTGCCAGCTCACCAGTCGGACAGGGCCAGGCAGATACGCAGTATTTT. Its translation: CASSPVGQGQADTQYF. The rearrangement links TRBV18 to TRBJ2-3; 8 bases align to TRBD1. Germline V CDR1 and CDR2: KGHSH, LQKENI. V lost 2 bases and J lost 4; bases outside the gene matches: 8. This CDR3 comprises 16 residues. The full variable domain, completed using reference TRBV18 and TRBJ2-3, is NAGVMQNPRHLVRRRGQEARLRCSPMKGHSHVYWYRQLPEEGLKFMVYLQKENIIDESGMPKERFSAEFPKEGPSILRIQQVVRGDSAAYFCASSPVGQGQADTQYFGPGTRLTVL.

The V call is TRBV29-1, the J call TRBJ2-7; 12 bases are shared with TRBD1. The CDR3 consists of 13 residues. The V gene end was trimmed by 8 bases and the J gene end by 4 bases; junction bases not matched to a gene: 6. Germline V lookup: CDR1 SQVTM, CDR2 ANQGSEA. CDR3 region: CSPGDRGHYEQYF. CDR3 DNA: TGCAGCCCTGGGGACAGGGGGCATTACGAGCAGTACTTC.

This clone was seen more than once but under ten times. The genes are TRBV6-2 or TRBV6-3 and TRBJ2-2; 7 nucleotides agree with TRBD1. The trim removed 1 base at V and 5 bases at J, leaving 7 bases unmatched. The CDR3 contains 16 residues. The germline CDR1 and CDR2 sequences are MNHEY and SVGEGT. Written as DNA, the CDR3 is TGTGCCAGCAGTTACTTGAGACAGGGCCAAACCGGGGAGCTGTTTTTT. It specifies CASSYLRQGQTGELFF.

This chain links TRBV28 with TRBJ1-1; possibly TRBD1 for D (5 bases). The V end lost 5 bases, the J end lost 4 bases, and 8 bases lay between the germline ends. Germline V lookup: CDR1 MDHEN, CDR2 SYDVKM. The CDR3 length is 12 residues. The DNA of the CDR3 is TGTGCCAGCAGTCCCCAGGGCACTGAAGCTTTCTTT. Its translation: CASSPQGTEAFF.

The J gene is TRBJ1-4, the V gene TRBV6-6, with a tentative D call TRBD1 (5 bases). V was clipped by 5 bases and J by 6 bases, with 16 bases between them. The CDR3 has 15 residues. Germline CDR1 and CDR2: MNHNY and SVGAGI (reference sequence). DNA for the CDR3: TGTGCCAGCAGTCGGGGAGGGGAGAACTATGAAAAACTGTTTTTT. Translated: CASSRGGENYEKLFF.

The CDR3 is CASSQDLVGQGSSSGNTIYF. CDR3 in DNA: TGTGCCAGCAGCCAAGATCTCGTGGGACAGGGGTCCAGCTCTGGAAACACCATATATTTT. The rearrangement joins TRBV4-2 to TRBJ1-3; 10 bases agree with TRBD1. With 0 bases clipped from V and 0 bases from J, the junction kept 11 bases outside the gene matches. The CDR3 spans 20 residues. Germline CDR1 reads LGHNA; CDR2 reads YNFKEQ.

Remarks on this clone: Within the sample, other DNA sequences also encode this same CDR3. The V call is TRBV5-1, the J call TRBJ2-3; the D is unclear. CDR3 length: 12 residues. V was shortened by 1 base and J by 4 bases, with 4 bases between the two germline ends. Germline CDR1 and CDR2: SGHRS and YFSETQ. The CDR3 loop is CASSLPADTQYF. The CDR3 region has the DNA TGCGCCAGCAGCTTGCCCGCAGATACGCAGTATTTT.

This sequence joins TRBV11-3 and TRBJ2-1; 8 bases are a match to TRBD1. The CDR3 loop spans 14 amino acids. The germline gives CDR1 SGHNT, CDR2 YENEEA. V trimming: 4 bases; J trimming: 6 bases; junction bases outside the gene matches: 5. The CDR3, as DNA: TGTGCCAGCAGCTCATATACAGGGGGCAATGAGCAGTTCTTC. Protein: CASSSYTGGNEQFF.

CDR3 residues: CASSSTGADTQYF. CDR3 nucleotide sequence: TGTGCCAGCAGCTCTACAGGGGCAGATACGCAGTATTTT. The chain employs TRBV5-4 and TRBJ2-3; 7 bases match TRBD1. The V segment lost 3 bases and the J segment 4 bases; nucleotides outside the gene matches: 2. The CDR3 is made up of 13 amino acids. Germline V CDR1 and CDR2: SGHNT, YYREEE (reference sequence). Full variable domain (missing parts from reference TRBV5-4 and TRBJ2-3): ETGVTQSPTHLIKTRGQQVTLRCSSQSGHNTVSWYQQALGQGPQFIFQYYREEENGRGNFPPRFSGLQFPNYSSELNVNALELDDSALYLCASSSTGADTQYFGPGTRLTVL.

The chain uses TRBV20-1 and TRBJ2-3, with TRBD2 identical over 8 bases. This CDR3 is built from 14 residues. Trimming took 3 bases from V and 0 from J; bases not matched to a gene: 2. In germline, CDR1 is DFQATT, CDR2 SNEGSKA (reference sequence). This chain's CDR3 is CSASRTSSTDTQYF. For the CDR3, the DNA is TGCAGTGCTAGTCGGACTAGCAGCACAGATACGCAGTATTTT.

The J gene is TRBJ2-2, the V gene TRBV7-3, with TRBD2 matching over 13 bases. Germline V gene data show CDR1 as SGHTA and CDR2 as FQGTGA. The CDR3 spans 21 residues. Germline trimming cut 4 bases from V and 0 bases from J; bases unmatched to any gene: 14. CDR3 bases: TGTGCCAGCAGCTATTACGGGCTAGGACTAGCGGGGGCGTCGAACACCGGGGAGCTGTTTTTT. Encoded protein: CASSYYGLGLAGASNTGELFF.

This clone was picked up one time. This chain joins TRBV28 and TRBJ1-2; D gene unclear. Germline values: CDR1 MDHEN, CDR2 SYDVKM. The V end was cut by 2 bases, the J end by 2 bases, with 9 bases between. This CDR3 is built from 14 residues. The CDR3 region is CASSLGRANYGYTF. The CDR3 nucleotides read TGTGCCAGCAGTTTAGGGAGGGCGAACTATGGCTACACCTTC.

V and J are TRBV18 and TRBJ1-4, with D possibly TRBD1 on 6 matching bases. Trimming cost V 6 bases and J 8 bases, with 16 bases left between them. The CDR3 sequence is 14 residues long. Germline assignment: CDR1 KGHSH and CDR2 LQKENI. CDR3 in DNA: TGTGCCAGCTCGCCCGGGACACCGATGGAAAAACTGTTTTTT. The encoded protein is CASSPGTPMEKLFF.

The chain joins TRBV28 to TRBJ2-2; 7 nucleotides agree with TRBD1. Germline lookup yields CDR1 MDHEN and CDR2 SYDVKM. V lost 6 bases and J lost 6; bases outside the gene matches: 7. The CDR3 loop spans 14 amino acids. Written as DNA, the CDR3 is TGTGCCAGCAGAGCGACAGGGTGGGCCGGGGAGCTGTTTTTT. Translating it yields CASRATGWAGELFF. Based on the CDR3 plus reference TRBV28 and TRBJ2-2, the full variable domain is DVKVTQSSRYLVKRTGEKVFLECVQDMDHENMFWYRQDPGLGLRLIYFSYDVKMKEKGDIPEGYSVSREKKERFSLILESASTNQTSMYLCASRATGWAGELFFGEGSRLTVL.

The CDR3 loop is CASSLQGPGYEQYF. Written as DNA, the CDR3 is TGTGCCAGCAGTTTACAGGGCCCAGGCTACGAGCAGTACTTC. The chain links TRBV27 to TRBJ2-7; maybe TRBD1 (5 bases). V lost 2 bases and J lost 3, with 11 bases in between. The CDR3 has 14 amino acids. From germline, CDR1 is MNHEY and CDR2 SMNVEV (reference sequence).

J is TRBJ2-5 and V is TRBV3-1 (or the pseudogene TRBV3-2), with D perhaps matching TRBD2 (6 bases). The CDR3 totals 15 residues. The germline CDR1 and CDR2 sequences are LGHDT and YNNKEL (reference sequence). V was shortened by 1 base and J by 3 bases, with 12 bases between the two germline ends. The CDR3 reads CASSQGRQREETQYF. DNA of the CDR3: TGTGCCAGCAGCCAAGGGCGTCAGCGGGAAGAGACCCAGTACTTC.

The rearrangement joins TRBV6-2 or TRBV6-3 to TRBJ2-3; D may be TRBD2 (7 bases). Looked up from germline, CDR1 is MNHEY and CDR2 is SVGEGT. Trimming left V 0 bases short and J 6 bases short, with 13 bases between. The CDR3 extends over 15 amino acids. The CDR3 spells CASSYSWGGADTQYF. The CDR3 coding sequence is TGTGCCAGCAGTTACTCGTGGGGGGGCGCCGATACGCAGTATTTT.

The sample holds one count of this clone. This chain connects TRBV27 to TRBJ1-5; 8 bases align to TRBD1. V trimming: 4 bases; J trimming: 4 bases; junction bases outside the gene matches: 6. Per germline, CDR1 MNHEY and CDR2 SMNVEV (reference sequence). This CDR3 contains 15 residues. CDR3 sequence (DNA): TGTGCCAGCAGTTATAGTGGACAGGGTAATCAGCCCCAGCATTTT. Its translation: CASSYSGQGNQPQHF.

The chain uses TRBV10-3 and TRBJ1-2, with TRBD1 matching 11 bases. This CDR3 region has 14 residues. Germline CDR1 ENHRY, CDR2 SYGVKD. The V gene end was trimmed by 7 bases and the J gene end by 6 bases; junction bases not matched to a gene: 7. CDR3 nucleotides: TGTGCCATCAACTCCGAGGGACAGGGGGATGGCTACACCTTC. Translating gives CAINSEGQGDGYTF.